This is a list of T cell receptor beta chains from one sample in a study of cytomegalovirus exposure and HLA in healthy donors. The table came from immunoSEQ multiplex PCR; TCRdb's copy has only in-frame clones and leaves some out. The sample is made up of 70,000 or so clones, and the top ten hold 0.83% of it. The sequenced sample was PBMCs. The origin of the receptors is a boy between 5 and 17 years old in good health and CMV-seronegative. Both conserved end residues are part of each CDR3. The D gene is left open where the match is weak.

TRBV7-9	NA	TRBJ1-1	TGTGCCAGCAGGGGGGAGGCCAAGAGTCTTTTCTTT	CASRGEAKSLFF
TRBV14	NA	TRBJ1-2	TGTGCCAGCAGCCCATCAGGGGAATTGGGCGGCTACACCTTC	CASSPSGELGGYTF
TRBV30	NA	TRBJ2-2	TGTGCCTGGACACTAATCGGCACCGGGGAGCTGTTTTTT	CAWTLIGTGELFF
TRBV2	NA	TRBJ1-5	TGTGCCAGCAGTGAAGGACAGACTGACAATCAGCCCCAGCATTTT	CASSEGQTDNQPQHF
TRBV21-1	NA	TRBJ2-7	TGTGCCAGCAGCAAAGAACCGGGGACCTACGAGCAGTACTTC	CASSKEPGTYEQYF
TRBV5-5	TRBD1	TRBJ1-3	TGTGCCAGCAGCCTTCGACAGGGGTCTGGAAACACCATATATTTT	CASSLRQGSGNTIYF
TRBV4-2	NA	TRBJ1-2	TGTGCCAGCAGCCAAGAGACCACCCGACGGGGCTATGGCTACACCTTC	CASSQETTRRGYGYTF
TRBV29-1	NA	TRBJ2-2	TGCAGCGCCTCTACCGGGGAGCTGTTTTTT	CSASTGELFF
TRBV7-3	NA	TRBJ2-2	TGTGCCAGCAGGAGACAGCCGAACACCGGGGAGCTGTTTTTT	CASRRQPNTGELFF
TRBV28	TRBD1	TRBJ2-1	TGTGCCAGCAGTTCGGGACAGGGGTGGAATGAGCAGTTCTTC	CASSSGQGWNEQFF
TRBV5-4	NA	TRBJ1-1	TGTGCCAGCAGCTTGGAGGTCGGGAGGAACACTGAAGCTTTCTTT	CASSLEVGRNTEAFF
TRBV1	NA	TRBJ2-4	TGCACCAGCAGCCAAGACTATAGGACGGGGGGGATCGTTTTGGGAAACATTCAGTACTTC	CTSSQDYRTGGIVLGNIQYF
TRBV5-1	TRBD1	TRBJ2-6	TGCGCCAGCAGCCCGGGACAGGGGGCGGGAGGGGCCAACGTCCTGACTTTC	CASSPGQGAGGANVLTF
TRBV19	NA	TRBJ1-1	TGTGCCAGTAGTATGGTAGAGAACACTGAAGCTTTCTTT	CASSMVENTEAFF
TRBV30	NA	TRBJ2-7	TGTGCCTGGAGGAAGGGAGTCTACGAGCAGTACTTC	CAWRKGVYEQYF
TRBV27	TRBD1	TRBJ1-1	TGTGCCAGCAGGCCCGGACAGGAGAACACTGAAGCTTTCTTT	CASRPGQENTEAFF
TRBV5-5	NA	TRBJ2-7	TGTGCCAGCAGCTTGCCGGGTTACGAGCAGTACTTC	CASSLPGYEQYF
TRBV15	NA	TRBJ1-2	TGTGCCACCAGCACTAATTCTAGGTATGGCTACACCTTC	CATSTNSRYGYTF
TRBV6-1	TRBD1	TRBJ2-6	TGTGCCACCCGACAGGGAGCTACTGGGGCCAACGTCCTGACTTTC	CATRQGATGANVLTF
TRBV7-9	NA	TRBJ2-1	TGTGCCAGCAGCTTAGTTGTGCAGGAGCAGTTCTTC	CASSLVVQEQFF
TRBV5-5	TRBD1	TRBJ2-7	TGTGCCAGCAGCTTCCCCAAAACCACCGGGACAGAATACGAGCAGTACTTC	CASSFPKTTGTEYEQYF
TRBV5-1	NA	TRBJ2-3	TGCGCCAGCAGCTTTCAAACCGGGCAGGGTTCTTCAGATACGCAGTATTTT	CASSFQTGQGSSDTQYF
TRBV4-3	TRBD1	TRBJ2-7	TGCGCCAGCAGCCAAGAAGGGACAGCCAACTACGAGCAGTACTTC	CASSQEGTANYEQYF
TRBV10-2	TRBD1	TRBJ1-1	TGCGCCAGCAGTCCACAGGGGACTGAAGCTTTCTTT	CASSPQGTEAFF
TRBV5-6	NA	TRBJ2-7	TGTGCCAGCTGCCAGGGGATGAACGAGCAGTACTTC	CASCQGMNEQYF
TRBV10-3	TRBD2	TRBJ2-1	TGTGCCATCAGTGGTGGAGCGGGGGGAAATGAGCAGTTCTTC	CAISGGAGGNEQFF
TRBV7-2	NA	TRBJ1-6	TGTGCCAGCAGCCGTGGGGGGGGCGGGAGCTCCTATAATTCACCCCTCCACTTT	CASSRGGGGSSYNSPLHF
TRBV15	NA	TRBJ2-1	TGTGCCACCAGCATAGACTGGTTCGGTGAGCAGTTCTTC	CATSIDWFGEQFF
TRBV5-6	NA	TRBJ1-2	TGTGCCAGCAGCCTGGATGGTAACGGCGGTCCTAACTATGGCTACACCTTC	CASSLDGNGGPNYGYTF
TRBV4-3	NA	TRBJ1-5	TGCGCCAGCAGCCAAGTAGTACAGCCCAATCAGCCCCAGCATTTT	CASSQVVQPNQPQHF
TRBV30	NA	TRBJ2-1	TGTGCCTGGAGTTTCTCTGCGAATGAGCAGTTCTTC	CAWSFSANEQFF
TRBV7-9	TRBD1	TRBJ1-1	TGTGCCAGCAGCTCGACGGACAGGGGGAGTCTGAACACTGAAGCTTTCTTT	CASSSTDRGSLNTEAFF
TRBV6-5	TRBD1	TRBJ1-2	TGTGCCAGCAGTTACCTCGGGACAGGGTCTAACTATGGCTACACCTTC	CASSYLGTGSNYGYTF
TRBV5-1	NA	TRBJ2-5	TGCGCCAGCAGCTTGGATCTTGTAAAAGAGACCCAGTACTTC	CASSLDLVKETQYF
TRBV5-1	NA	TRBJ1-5	TGCGCCAGCAGCCAGGGTCTAAGCAATCAGCCCCAGCATTTT	CASSQGLSNQPQHF
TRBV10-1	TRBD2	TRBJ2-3	TGCGCCAGCAGCCCCAGGCGGGGGGGGCCCACAGATACGCAGTATTTT	CASSPRRGGPTDTQYF
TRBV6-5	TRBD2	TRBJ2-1	TGTGCCAGCAGTTTGGCGGGAGGGGTCTATGAGCAGTTCTTC	CASSLAGGVYEQFF
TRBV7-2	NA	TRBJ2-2	TGTGCCAGCAGCTTAGTGGTACTCACCGGGGAGCTGTTTTTT	CASSLVVLTGELFF
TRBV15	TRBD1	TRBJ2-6	TGTGCCACCAGCATCGGGGGACAGGGGTCCGGGGCCAACGTCCTGACTTTC	CATSIGGQGSGANVLTF
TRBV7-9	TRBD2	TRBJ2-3	TGTGCCAGCAGCCTATGGACTAGCAGCACAGATACGCAGTATTTT	CASSLWTSSTDTQYF
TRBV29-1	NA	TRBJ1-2	TGCAGCGTTGGTGATGTGAGGGCGCAAGGTAATGGCTACACCTTC	CSVGDVRAQGNGYTF
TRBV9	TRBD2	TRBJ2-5	TGTGCCAGCAGCGTAGGACTAGCGGGAGCAGAGACCCAGTACTTC	CASSVGLAGAETQYF
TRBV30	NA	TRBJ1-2	TGTGCCTGGGGGCGGGGGGCTAACTATGGCTACACCTTC	CAWGRGANYGYTF
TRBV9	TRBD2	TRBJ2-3	TGTGCCAGCAGCGCCTCGACCGGGACTAGGAGTATGGATACGCAGTATTTT	CASSASTGTRSMDTQYF
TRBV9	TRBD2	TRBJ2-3	TGTGCCAGCAGCGTAGAAGGGACTAGCGGACGCACAGATACGCAGTATTTT	CASSVEGTSGRTDTQYF
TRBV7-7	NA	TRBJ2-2	TGTGCCAGCAGCTTAACGTCGGTTACCGGGGAGCTGTTTTTT	CASSLTSVTGELFF
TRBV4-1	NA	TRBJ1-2	TGCGCCAGCAGCCGACCGGGAACTAACTATGGCTACACCTTC	CASSRPGTNYGYTF
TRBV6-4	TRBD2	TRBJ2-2	TGTGCCAGCAGTGAAGCTAGCGGGAGTGGCACCGGGGAGCTGTTTTTT	CASSEASGSGTGELFF
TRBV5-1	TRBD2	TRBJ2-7	TGCGCCAGCAGCTCAACACTAGCGGGAAACTACGAGCAGTACTTC	CASSSTLAGNYEQYF
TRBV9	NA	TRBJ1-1	TGTGCCAGCAGCGCCACGGGGTCCCCGAACACTGAAGCTTTCTTT	CASSATGSPNTEAFF
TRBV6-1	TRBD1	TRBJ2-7	TGTGCCAGCAGAATACAGGGGGCCGCCTACGAGCAGTACTTC	CASRIQGAAYEQYF
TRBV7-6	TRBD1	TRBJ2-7	TGTGCCAGCAGCCGACAGGGGGCGGACGAGCAGTACTTC	CASSRQGADEQYF
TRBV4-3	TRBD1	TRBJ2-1	TGCGCCAGCAGCCCAGGGACAGCTGAACCCAGCTCCGACAATGAGCAGTTCTTC	CASSPGTAEPSSDNEQFF
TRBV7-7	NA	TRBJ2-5	TGTGCCAGCAGCTTAGGAGCAGCCCGCGGGGAGACCCAGTACTTC	CASSLGAARGETQYF
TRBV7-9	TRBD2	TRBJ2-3	TGTGCCAGCAGCTCCGGCGGGAGCACCACAGATACGCAGTATTTT	CASSSGGSTTDTQYF